The entry below describes one T cell receptor beta chain. Clones were sequenced by immunoSEQ multiplex PCR, and TCRdb holds only the in-frame ones, with some missing. The profile shows about 70,000 clones, approximately 86% of them singletons. This entry belongs to a study of OX40 agonist ivuxolimab in advanced cancers. The source was CD4+ or CD8+ T cells sorted from blood, collected in a trial of the OX40 agonist ivuxolimab. The receptor was isolated from an adult with an advanced solid tumor such as melanoma, head and neck, liver or kidney cancer.

CDR3 nucleotides: TGTGCCAGCAGTTTTGGAATCATGAACACTGAAGCTTTCTTT. Translation gives CASSFGIMNTEAFF. This sequence joins TRBV27 and TRBJ1-1; D unresolved. The length of the CDR3 is 14 residues. Germline lookup yields CDR1 MNHEY and CDR2 SMNVEV (reference sequence). Trimming took 3 bases from V and 0 from J, leaving 8 bases between them.